The entry that follows covers one T cell receptor (beta chain) sequence. Antigen specificity is unknown. V was cut by 2 bases and J by 2 bases, with 21 bases left in between. Germline CDR1 and CDR2: SGHAT and FQDESV (reference sequence). This CDR3 comprises 18 residues. Via MiXCR, TCRdb re-called the RT-PCR reads, giving one row per CDR3 protein. The repertoire holds more than 600,000 distinct CDR3 sequences, with 18% as singletons. The data were obtained in a study of response to subunit inactivated influenza vaccine. The study, taken as a whole, reports: Only a handful of new T cells, the authors suggested, are recruited with each seasonal influenza vaccination.

This chain uses TRBV11-1 with TRBJ2-5, with D possibly matching TRBD2 (6 bases). The sequenced sample was PBMCs from blood, obtained 4 to 6 days after vaccination. The receptor comes from a man over 45 who received an inactivated influenza vaccine. The CDR3 is CASSLPFFGGGGQETQYF. In DNA, the CDR3 is TGTGCCAGCAGCTTACCCTTTTTTGGGGGAGGTGGTCAAGAGACCCAGTACTTC. Full variable domain (remainder filled in from reference TRBV11-1 and TRBJ2-5): EAEVAQSPRYKITEKSQAVAFWCDPISGHATLYWYRQILGQGPELLVQFQDESVVDDSQLPKDRFSAERLKGVDSTLKIQPAELGDSAMYLCASSLPFFGGGGQETQYFGPGTRLLVL.